What follows are 11 T cell receptor beta chains derived from one specimen sequenced in a study of cytomegalovirus exposure and HLA in healthy donors (dated by TCRdb to the late 2010s). The library was prepared using the immunoSEQ multiplex PCR assay. As stored in TCRdb, this immuneACCESS dataset retains in-frame rearrangements with V and J assigned. A fraction of the clones does not appear; measured against another copy, unresolved V genes explain less than half of the discrepancy, and the remainder lacks a known reason. This sample gives roughly 150,000 clones in total; 70% to 90% of them show up just once. The ten largest clones take up 2.5% to 4% of the sample. The sequenced sample was PBMCs. Receptor source: a woman between 18 and 29 years old in good health and CMV-seropositive.

The chain carries TRBV5-1 and TRBJ2-2; 8 bases are shared with TRBD2. V shed 4 bases and J 0 bases; nucleotides not matched to a gene: 2. Germline CDR1 reads SGHRS; CDR2 reads YFSETQ. The CDR3 has 15 amino acids. DNA for the CDR3: TGCGCCAGCAGCATAGCGGGGTCGAACACCGGGGAGCTGTTTTTT. Translating it yields CASSIAGSNTGELFF.

V and J are TRBV15 and TRBJ2-7, with unresolved D. Germline values: CDR1 LNHNV, CDR2 YYDKDF (reference sequence). V was pared by 3 bases and J by 3 bases, with 9 bases between. This CDR3 is 13 amino acids long. CDR3: CATSRSPDYEQYF. As DNA, the CDR3 is TGTGCCACCAGCAGGAGTCCCGACTACGAGCAGTACTTC.

The chain recombines TRBV7-3 with TRBJ2-3, with TRBD2 matching 12 bases. V lost 1 base and J lost 4; bases outside the gene matches: 6. Germline values: CDR1 SGHTA, CDR2 FQGTGA. The CDR3 extends over 17 amino acids. CDR3 nucleotides: TGTGCCAGCAGCTTAAACCCTAGCGGGAGGGCCGCAGATACGCAGTATTTT. Its protein is CASSLNPSGRAADTQYF.

Notes on this clone: At one end, the junction sequence differs from germline, possibly due to a read error. V gene TRBV5-1 combines with J gene TRBJ1-2; 8 nucleotides match TRBD1. Germline lookup yields CDR1 SGHRS and CDR2 YFSETQ. The CDR3 is 14 residues long. The CDR3 spells CASSLEQGAYGYTF. DNA of the CDR3: TGTGCCAGCAGCTTGGAGCAGGGGGCCTATGGCTACACCTTC. The full variable domain, its missing parts supplied by reference TRBV5-1 and TRBJ1-2, is KAGVTQTPRYLIKTRGQQVTLSCSPISGHRSVSWYQQTPGQGLQFLFEYFSETQRNKGNFPGRFSGRQFSNSRSEMNVSTLELGDSALYLCASSLEQGAYGYTFGSGTRLTVV.

The chain uses TRBV4-2 and TRBJ2-3, with 11 bases aligning to TRBD2. Germline V gene data show CDR1 as LGHNA and CDR2 as YNFKEQ. J was trimmed by 5 bases and V by 3 bases; bases with no gene match: 4. The CDR3 is 15 amino acids. CDR3 loop: CASSQSGTSGDTQYF. The CDR3 DNA reads as TGTGCCAGCAGCCAGTCCGGGACTAGCGGAGATACGCAGTATTTT.

J is TRBJ2-1 and V is TRBV30, with TRBD2 matching 8 bases. CDR1 is GTSNPN and CDR2 is SVGIG in the germline V gene (reference sequence). The CDR3 sequence is 18 residues long. J gave up 4 bases and V 4 bases, and 18 bases lay outside the gene matches. The CDR3 protein is CAWTSKAAGVDTYNEQFF. In DNA form, the CDR3 reads TGTGCCTGGACCTCTAAGGCAGCGGGAGTAGACACTTACAATGAGCAGTTCTTC.

This chain links TRBV4-1 with TRBJ1-5; D is unresolved. CDR3 length: 14 residues. V lost 0 bases to trimming and J lost 4 bases, with 7 bases between them. From germline, CDR1 is MGHRA and CDR2 YSYEKL. Written as DNA, the CDR3 is TGCGCCAGCAGCCAAGATCGAGGGAATCAGCCCCAGCATTTT. Amino acid sequence: CASSQDRGNQPQHF.

The rearrangement uses TRBV11-3 and TRBJ2-3, with 11 nucleotides matching TRBD2. CDR1 and CDR2 (germline): SGHNT, YENEEA. J was trimmed by 3 bases and V by 5 bases; bases with no gene match: 7. The CDR3 sequence is 16 residues long. CDR3 nucleotides: TGTGCCAGCAGCCCCTCCGGGACTAGCGGAACAGATACGCAGTATTTT. Its translation: CASSPSGTSGTDTQYF.

In this sample, this clone turned up once. This chain joins TRBV5-3 and TRBJ2-1, with 12 bases identical to TRBD2. TRBV5-3 is annotated as an ORF whose role is uncertain. V shed 4 bases, J shed 8 bases, and the junction held 4 bases outside the gene matches. The CDR3 contains 14 residues. CDR3 in amino acids: CARSRTSGTYEQFF. CDR3 nucleotide sequence: TGTGCCAGAAGCCGGACTAGCGGGACCTATGAGCAGTTCTTC.

The V and J genes are TRBV7-2 and TRBJ2-1; 7 positions agree with TRBD1. The germline gives CDR1 SGHTA, CDR2 FQGNSA. The CDR3 spans 15 residues. With 1 base clipped from V and 9 bases from J, the junction kept 9 bases outside the gene matches. This chain's CDR3 is CASSLEGRGSGEQFF. The CDR3 bases are TGTGCCAGCAGCTTAGAAGGCAGGGGGAGCGGTGAGCAGTTCTTC.

This sequence joins TRBV5-6 and TRBJ1-5, with TRBD1 matching 7 bases. The CDR3 has 15 residues. Germline CDR1 reads SGHDT; CDR2 reads YYEEEE. With V trimmed by 2 bases and J by 3 bases, 5 bases remained unmatched. CDR3 bases: TGTGCCAGCAGCTTTTCGAGGGGGCTCAATCAGCCCCAGCATTTT. Translated, it gives CASSFSRGLNQPQHF.